The clone carrying this T cell receptor (beta chain) has a handful of counts. Its specificity is unknown. Cultured CD4+ T cell DNA underwent sequencing with the Oncomine TCR Beta short-read assay. From CD4+ T cells that had been cultured, genomic DNA was extracted. TCRdb used MiXCR to reprocess the PCR reads, holding one entry per CDR3 protein. This sample has roughly 10,000 distinct CDR3 sequences, with around 42% found just once. The data were taken from a study of vaccination and CD4 T cells after COVID-19. Study overall: Overlapping SARS-CoV-2, HCoV-NL63, HCoV-OC43 and HCoV-229E spike peptides were used to stimulate cells. Control cultures used a CEFX viral epitope pool, an HIV-1 Nef peptide pool, or no peptide.

Study-level points and caveats: The appearance of a median around 90% of reactive clones in convalescent patients occurred only post-vaccination.

Treatment noted: approximately 10-day PBMC culture with coronavirus spike peptide pools or control peptides (ViraFEST assay). Prior to the COVID-19 pandemic (2011-2018), the unexposed donor's CD4+ T cells were collected. Alongside approximately 10 IU/ml IL-2 and approximately 9.8 ug/ml peptide pools, PBMCs were cultured at two million per well. There are 14 residues in the CDR3. Germline values: CDR1 DFQATT, CDR2 SNEGSKA (reference sequence). The J gene is TRBJ1-5, the V gene TRBV20-1; 10 positions agree with TRBD1. The sequencing sample was made of CD4+ T cells from blood, cultured in vitro. This sequence originates from a human donor in good health. The DNA of the CDR3 is TGCAGCGGATGGACAGGGGGAGACAATCAGCCCCAGCATTTT. Residues: CSGWTGGDNQPQHF.